The TCR beta chain under discussion was sequenced for a study of cytomegalovirus exposure and HLA in healthy donors. For the study at large: Among the 370 or so donors who were genotyped, roughly 86% fell in the genetic ancestry cluster that is associated with self-reported Caucasian donors. The study, taken as a whole, reports: While the bulk of TCR sequences proved rare, some public TCRs turned up in many donors. With later analysis, a missense DCLRE1C variant became linked to TCR beta V- and J-gene trimming.

In the PCR, 60 Vbeta and 13 Jbeta primers were used. Data came from immunoSEQ multiplex PCR; TCRdb stores just in-frame clones and leaves some out. Of 150,000 to 200,000 clones listed, roughly 78% are singletons. Healthy donors of bone marrow made up the group. In germline, CDR1 is KGHSH, CDR2 LQKENI. The CDR3 extends over 12 amino acids. Trimming took 6 bases from V and 5 from J, leaving 10 bases between them. Comment on this clone: Its target is unknown. The same CDR3 arises from other DNA sequences in this sample as well.

Sample: PBMCs. The receptor comes from a woman in her forties in good health and CMV-seronegative. The chain has TRBV18 and TRBJ1-1; a weak D match, TRBD1 (6 bases). The CDR3 coding sequence is TGTGCCAGCTCGCCTCAGGGGACTGAAGCTTTCTTT. Encoded protein: CASSPQGTEAFF. Drawing the rest from reference TRBV18 and TRBJ1-1, the complete variable domain is NAGVMQNPRHLVRRRGQEARLRCSPMKGHSHVYWYRQLPEEGLKFMVYLQKENIIDESGMPKERFSAEFPKEGPSILRIQQVVRGDSAAYFCASSPQGTEAFFGQGTRLTVV.